The 5 T cell receptor beta chains reported below all come from one sample, sequenced in a study of blood T cells in healthy people across ages. It was with a sample-barcoded 5' primer and a J-beta primer mix that a second PCR of roughly 6 to 12 cycles was run. MiXCR, applied by TCRdb to the 5' RACE reads, yields one record per CDR3 protein. The data contain 650,000 to 800,000 distinct CDR3 sequences, more than 40% of them seen just once; the ten biggest clones take up about a fifth. Sequenced sample: blood. These receptor sequences come from a man between 60 and 75 years old in good health.

This clonotype was counted ten times or more. This chain links TRBV29-1 with TRBJ2-7, with D unresolved. The CDR3 has 10 amino acids. CDR1 is SQVTM and CDR2 is ANQGSEA in the germline V gene. Trimming left V 6 bases short and J 0 bases short, with 3 bases between. CDR3 protein: CSVISYEQYF. In DNA, the CDR3 is TGCAGCGTAATCTCCTACGAGCAGTACTTC.

The chain couples TRBV29-1 to TRBJ2-5; a weak D match, TRBD1 (6 bases). CDR3 length equals 13 residues. Trimming shortened V by 5 bases and J by 11 bases, and 21 bases separated the two germline ends. Germline CDR1 SQVTM, CDR2 ANQGSEA. The CDR3 DNA reads as TGCAGCGTTAACAGGGTTGGCGACAATGAGCAGTACTTC. Amino acid sequence: CSVNRVGDNEQYF.

The chain recombines TRBV6-1 with TRBJ2-7; D remains ambiguous. The ends were cut back, 4 bases at V and 2 bases at J, with 9 bases in the middle. The CDR3 length is 13 residues. The germline gives CDR1 MNHNS, CDR2 SASEGT. This chain's CDR3 is CASSGVRPYEQYF. CDR3 bases: TGTGCCAGCAGTGGAGTACGGCCCTACGAGCAGTACTTC.

This clonotype was seen at least ten times. CDR3 DNA sequence: TGCAGCCTGCCCGGGGGGTATCAGTACTTC. It yields the protein CSLPGGYQYF. V and J are TRBV29-1 and TRBJ2-4; 7 nucleotides align to TRBD2. The length of the CDR3 is 10 residues. The V gene's germline CDR1 is SQVTM and CDR2 ANQGSEA. V lost 8 bases and J lost 12; bases outside the gene matches: 7. The full variable domain, in which reference TRBV29-1 and TRBJ2-4 provide the parts outside the CDR3, is SAVISQKPSRDICQRGTSLTIQCQVDSQVTMMFWYRQQPGQSLTLIATANQGSEATYESGFVIDKFPISRPNLTFSTLTVSNMSPEDSSIYLCSLPGGYQYFGAGTRLSVL.

This chain uses TRBV10-3 with TRBJ2-5; 8 nucleotides line up with TRBD2. Germline CDR1 ENHRY, CDR2 SYGVKD. The V and J ends lost 8 bases and 0 bases, in that order; junction bases with no gene match: 5. This CDR3 region has 14 residues. The CDR3 DNA follows: TGTGCCATCCAACCGGGGGGGGACCAAGAGACCCAGTACTTC. Its translation is CAIQPGGDQETQYF.